Listed below are T cell receptor beta chains from one sample, sequenced in a study of regulatory T cells in long-lasting Graves disease. TCRdb ran MiXCR on the multiplex PCR reads and lists one entry per CDR3 protein. The table lists 300,000 to 400,000 distinct CDR3 sequences, around a sixth of them singletons. Sequenced material: peripheral blood mononuclear cells (PBMCs), taken at new diagnosis, from a patient treated with antithyroid drugs. The receptors originated from a female donor with Graves disease. Both conserved end residues are part of each CDR3. The D gene is left open where the match is weak. Size tells how often a clone was seen (once, few, many) or the class of an expanded clone, and some rows leave it out.

J gene	V gene	clone size	D gene	CDR3 DNA	CDR3 protein
TRBJ2-6	TRBV20-1	NA	NA	TGCAGTGCTTCTGACACTAGCTCTGGGGCCAACGTCCTGACTTTC	CSASDTSSGANVLTF
TRBJ2-2	TRBV19	few	NA	TGTGCCAGTAGTATAGACAGGATGAACACCGGGGAGCTGTTTTTT	CASSIDRMNTGELFF
TRBJ1-1	TRBV6-5	many	NA	TGTGCCAGCAGTTACGCTCGGGGGGGCCGAAACACTGAAGCTTTCTTT	CASSYARGGRNTEAFF
TRBJ1-3	TRBV20-1	many	NA	TGCAGTGCTAGAGATCTTGGGGAAATACTCAGGTCTGGAAACACCATATATTTT	CSARDLGEILRSGNTIYF
TRBJ1-1	TRBV5-1	many	TRBD1	TGTGCCAGCAGCCCGCGGACAGGGAGCACTGAAGCTTTCTTT	CASSPRTGSTEAFF
TRBJ1-2	TRBV20-1	many	NA	TGCAGTGCTCTAGGACAGAGAGGGAGTAACTATGGCTACACCTTC	CSALGQRGSNYGYTF
TRBJ2-3	TRBV5-1	NA	TRBD2	TGCGCCAGCAGCTTGCGGACTAGCGGGAGGTTCACAGATACGCAGTATTTT	CASSLRTSGRFTDTQYF
TRBJ2-3	TRBV12-3/TRBV12-4	many	NA	TGTGCCAGCAGTTCCTACGACGGGGGCAGGAATACGCAGTATTTT	CASSSYDGGRNTQYF
TRBJ1-4	TRBV18	few	NA	TGTGCCAGCTCACCACCGGAGGGCAGCTTACTGTTTTTT	CASSPPEGSLLFF
TRBJ2-1	TRBV12-3/TRBV12-4	many	TRBD1	TGTGCCAGCAGTCTCTCTGTAGATTGGGCCCCCGGGACAGAGGGCGATGAGCAGTTCTTC	CASSLSVDWAPGTEGDEQFF
TRBJ2-7	TRBV5-5	many	NA	TGTGCCAGCAGCTTCTCACAGATCTACGAGCAGTACTTC	CASSFSQIYEQYF
TRBJ1-4	TRBV28	many	NA	TGTGCCAGCTGCAAAGCAACTAATGAAAAACTGTTTTTT	CASCKATNEKLFF
TRBJ1-1	TRBV28	many	NA	TGTGCCAGCAGTCCCAAAGGGGGTAGAGAAGCTTTCTTT	CASSPKGGREAFF
TRBJ1-6	TRBV12-3/TRBV12-4	NA	TRBD1	TGTGCCAGCAGTTTAGTGAGGACAGGCAATTCACCCCTCCACTTT	CASSLVRTGNSPLHF
TRBJ1-6	TRBV4-3	many	TRBD1	TGCGCCAGCAGCCAAGAACCTTATGGGACAGGGTCTTATTCACCCCTCCACTTT	CASSQEPYGTGSYSPLHF
TRBJ2-1	TRBV4-3	many	NA	TGCGCCAGCAGTTTAGGGCGGGTGGTCTACAATGAGCAGTTCTTC	CASSLGRVVYNEQFF
TRBJ2-7	TRBV28	NA	TRBD1	TGTGCCAGCAGTTTGTCAGGACAGGGACTCTACGAGCAGTACTTC	CASSLSGQGLYEQYF
TRBJ2-7	TRBV4-3	NA	NA	TGCGCCAGCAGCCAAGGGATCTACCCCCCAAAAGCCTCCTCCTACGAGCAGTACTTC	CASSQGIYPPKASSYEQYF
TRBJ2-2	TRBV7-6	many	TRBD2	TGTGCCAGCAGCTCCTTGGGACTAGCGGGATATGCAACCGGGGAGCTGTTTTTT	CASSSLGLAGYATGELFF
TRBJ2-7	TRBV6-5	many	NA	TGTGCCAGCAGTTACAAGAAGTCCTACGAGCAGTACTTC	CASSYKKSYEQYF
TRBJ1-1	TRBV15	many	NA	TGTGCCACCAGCAGAGAGGGACACAGGAACACTGAAGCTTTCTTT	CATSREGHRNTEAFF
TRBJ1-1	TRBV19	many	TRBD1	TGTGCCAGTACCGCTACCGGGACAGGGAACACTGAAGCTTTCTTT	CASTATGTGNTEAFF
TRBJ2-7	TRBV19	many	NA	TGTGCCAGTAGTACCCCATCAGGGTCAAGCTACGAGCAGTACTTC	CASSTPSGSSYEQYF
TRBJ1-2	TRBV5-6	many	NA	TGTGCCAGCAGCTTGGTGGGGGGGTTGGACGACGCTAACTATGGCTACACCTTC	CASSLVGGLDDANYGYTF
TRBJ2-5	TRBV28	many	TRBD1	TGTGCCAGCAGTTTTCAGGGACAGCAACAAGAGACCCAGTACTTC	CASSFQGQQQETQYF
TRBJ1-1	TRBV12-3/TRBV12-4	many	NA	TGTGCCAGCCAGATGGGGACTGAAGCTTTCTTT	CASQMGTEAFF
TRBJ2-4	TRBV11-2	many	NA	TGTGCCAGCAGCTTGGGGGGAGCCCGGTACTTC	CASSLGGARYF
TRBJ2-3	TRBV9	many	NA	TGTGCCAGCAGCGTAGTTGGATCAGATACGCAGTATTTT	CASSVVGSDTQYF
TRBJ2-5	TRBV28	many	TRBD2	TGTGCCAGCAGTTTAGAGTTGGGGCTAGCGGGAGAGACCCAGTACTTC	CASSLELGLAGETQYF
TRBJ1-2	TRBV27	NA	TRBD1	TGTGCCAGCAGTTTAGTCGGGGGACAGGGGTATGGCTACACCTTC	CASSLVGGQGYGYTF
TRBJ2-3	TRBV2	many	TRBD2	TGTGCCAGCAGTGAACGAGGACTAGCGGGCACAGATACGCAGTATTTT	CASSERGLAGTDTQYF
TRBJ2-3	TRBV7-3	many	TRBD1	TGTGCCAGCAGCTTACAATCCGGGACAGGAGAGTCCAATACGCAGTATTTT	CASSLQSGTGESNTQYF
TRBJ2-3	TRBV3-1	many	NA	TGTGCCAGCAGCCAAGATTTAAACACAGATACGCAGTATTTT	CASSQDLNTDTQYF
TRBJ2-3	TRBV20-1	NA	TRBD2	TGCAGTGCTAGATTGGGAGGGCTGACAGAACTCCTCACAGATACGCAGTATTTT	CSARLGGLTELLTDTQYF
TRBJ2-1	TRBV7-9	many	NA	TGTGCCAGCAGCTTAGCGGGGGCTAGCTCCTACAATGAGCAGTTCTTC	CASSLAGASSYNEQFF
TRBJ1-6	TRBV27	few	NA	TGTGCCAGCAGTTCCGGACAGCGTTATAATTCACCCCTCCACTTT	CASSSGQRYNSPLHF
TRBJ1-5	TRBV12-3/TRBV12-4	many	NA	TGTGCCAGCAGTTTAATTGGGATTGGCCAGCCCCAGCATTTT	CASSLIGIGQPQHF
TRBJ2-1	TRBV20-1	many	NA	TGCAGTGCGGAGAGGGCGTACAATGAGCAGTTCTTC	CSAERAYNEQFF
TRBJ1-3	TRBV6-1	few	TRBD1	TGTGCCAGCAGCCCTCAGGACAGGGGGCATGGAAACACCATATATTTT	CASSPQDRGHGNTIYF
TRBJ1-5	TRBV28	many	NA	TGTGCCAGCAGTTTCACGGCTTCGGAACAGCCCCAGCATTTT	CASSFTASEQPQHF
TRBJ2-7	TRBV6-9	few	NA	TGTGCCAGCAGTTACGTGGGAACCCCCTACGAGCAGTACTTC	CASSYVGTPYEQYF
TRBJ2-5	TRBV29-1	many	NA	TGCAGCGTTGTATCGGGGAGACAAACGGGACCGGAGACCCAGTACTTC	CSVVSGRQTGPETQYF
TRBJ2-7	TRBV27	many	NA	TGTGCCAGCAGTTATAAGAGCTCCTACGAGCAGTACTTC	CASSYKSSYEQYF
TRBJ1-3	TRBV2	many	NA	TGTGCCAGCAGTGGATTGTCCTCAGGGTCCGGAAACACCATATATTTT	CASSGLSSGSGNTIYF
TRBJ1-1	TRBV3-1	many	NA	TGTGCCAGCAGCCAGGCCGACAGAAACACTGAAGCTTTCTTT	CASSQADRNTEAFF
TRBJ1-1	TRBV15	many	NA	TGTGCCACACACGACATAGGAAGCAAAGCTTTCTTT	CATHDIGSKAFF
TRBJ2-2	TRBV6-2/TRBV6-3	few	NA	TGTGCCAGCAGTTACTCGTTTGGGGAGCTGTTTTTT	CASSYSFGELFF
TRBJ2-2	TRBV9	NA	NA	TGTGCCAGCAGCCGGGGGTCCCACGATGACACCGGGGAGCTGTTTTTT	CASSRGSHDDTGELFF
TRBJ1-3	TRBV20-1	NA	NA	TGCAGTGCTACCCTAACGGGGGTTGGAAACACCATATATTTT	CSATLTGVGNTIYF